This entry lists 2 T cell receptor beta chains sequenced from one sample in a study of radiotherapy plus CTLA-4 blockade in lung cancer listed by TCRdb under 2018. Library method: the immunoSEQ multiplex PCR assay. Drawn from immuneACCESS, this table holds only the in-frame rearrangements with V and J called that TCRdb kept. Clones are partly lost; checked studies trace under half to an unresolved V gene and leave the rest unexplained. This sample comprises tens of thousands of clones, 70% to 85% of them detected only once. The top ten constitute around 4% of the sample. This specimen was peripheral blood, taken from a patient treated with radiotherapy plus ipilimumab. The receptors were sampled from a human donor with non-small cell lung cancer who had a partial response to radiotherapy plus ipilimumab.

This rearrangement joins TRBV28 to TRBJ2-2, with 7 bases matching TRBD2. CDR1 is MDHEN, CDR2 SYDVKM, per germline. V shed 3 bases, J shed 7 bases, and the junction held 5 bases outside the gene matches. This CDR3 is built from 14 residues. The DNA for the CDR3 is TGTGCCAGCAGTTTCGGGGGGATGAACGGGGAGCTGTTTTTT. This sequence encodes CASSFGGMNGELFF.

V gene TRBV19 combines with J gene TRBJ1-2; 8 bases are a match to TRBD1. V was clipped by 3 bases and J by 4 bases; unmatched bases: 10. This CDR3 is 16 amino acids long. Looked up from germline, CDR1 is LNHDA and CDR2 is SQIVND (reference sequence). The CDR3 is CASSMGQVFKSYGYTF. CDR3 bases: TGTGCCAGTAGTATGGGACAGGTTTTTAAGAGCTATGGCTACACCTTC.